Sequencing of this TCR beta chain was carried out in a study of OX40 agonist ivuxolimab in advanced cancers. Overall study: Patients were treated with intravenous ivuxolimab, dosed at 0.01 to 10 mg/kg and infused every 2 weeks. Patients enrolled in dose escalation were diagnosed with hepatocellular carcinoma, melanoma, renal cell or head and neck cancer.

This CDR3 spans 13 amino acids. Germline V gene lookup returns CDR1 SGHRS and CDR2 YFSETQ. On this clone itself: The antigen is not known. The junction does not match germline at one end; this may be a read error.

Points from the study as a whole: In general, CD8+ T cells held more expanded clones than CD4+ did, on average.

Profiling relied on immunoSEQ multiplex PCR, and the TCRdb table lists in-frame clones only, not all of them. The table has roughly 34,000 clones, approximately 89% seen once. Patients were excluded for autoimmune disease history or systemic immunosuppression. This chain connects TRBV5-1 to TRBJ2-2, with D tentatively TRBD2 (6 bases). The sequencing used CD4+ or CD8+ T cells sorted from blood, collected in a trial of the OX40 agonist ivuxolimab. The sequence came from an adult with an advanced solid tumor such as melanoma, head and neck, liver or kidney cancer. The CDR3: CSGRGDLAGELFF. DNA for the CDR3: TGTTCTGGACGCGGGGATTTGGCCGGGGAGCTGTTTTTT.